This is a list of T cell receptor beta chains from one sample in a study of OX40 agonist ivuxolimab in advanced cancers. The table came from immunoSEQ multiplex PCR; TCRdb's copy has only in-frame clones and leaves some out. This table holds 40,000 to 45,000 clones, approximately 80% found once. This specimen was CD4+ or CD8+ T cells sorted from blood, taken in a trial of the OX40 agonist ivuxolimab. The receptors were sampled from an adult with an advanced solid tumor such as melanoma, head and neck, liver or kidney cancer. CDR3s include the opening cysteine and the closing phenylalanine or tryptophan. D genes are given only for firm matches. Clone size is stated in some rows and not others, as once, few, many or a class when expanded.

clone size: -; CDR3 length: 16; D gene: -; V gene: TRBV7-9; J gene: TRBJ1-2; CDR3 DNA: TGTGCCAGCAGCTCCCCTGGGCAGGGCAAGGACTATGGCTACACCTTC; CDR3 protein: CASSSPGQGKDYGYTF
clone size: -; CDR3 length: 18; D gene: TRBD1; V gene: TRBV4-1; J gene: TRBJ2-6; CDR3 DNA: TGCGCCAGCAGCCAAGTGGGACAGGGGGCCTCTGGGGCCAACGTCCTGACTTTC; CDR3 protein: CASSQVGQGASGANVLTF
clone size: -; CDR3 length: 14; D gene: -; V gene: TRBV5-6; J gene: TRBJ1-1; CDR3 DNA: TGTGCCAGCAGCTTGTTCACTACGACCCTGGAAGCTTTCTTT; CDR3 protein: CASSLFTTTLEAFF
clone size: -; CDR3 length: 12; D gene: -; V gene: TRBV27; J gene: TRBJ2-1; CDR3 DNA: -; CDR3 protein: CASSSSDRLEFF
clone size: -; CDR3 length: 14; D gene: TRBD1; V gene: TRBV9; J gene: TRBJ1-2; CDR3 DNA: TGTGCCAGCAGCTTCGGGACAGGGTCGGGTGGCTACACCTTC; CDR3 protein: CASSFGTGSGGYTF
clone size: -; CDR3 length: 15; D gene: TRBD2; V gene: TRBV7-2; J gene: TRBJ2-7; CDR3 DNA: TGTGCCAGCAGCTTGTATATTGCGGGAGCAAGGGAGCAGTACTTC; CDR3 protein: CASSLYIAGAREQYF
clone size: -; CDR3 length: 15; D gene: -; V gene: TRBV5-1; J gene: TRBJ2-1; CDR3 DNA: TGCGCCAGCAGCTACTCCGGGAGTTCCTACAATGAGCAGTTCTTC; CDR3 protein: CASSYSGSSYNEQFF
clone size: few; CDR3 length: 14; D gene: TRBD1; V gene: TRBV7-2; J gene: TRBJ1-2; CDR3 DNA: TGTGCCAGCAGAATTCCCGGACAGGGCTATGGCTACACCTTC; CDR3 protein: CASRIPGQGYGYTF
clone size: -; CDR3 length: 14; D gene: TRBD2; V gene: TRBV19; J gene: TRBJ2-3; CDR3 DNA: TGTGCCAGTAGGACTAGCGGGAGATCGAATACGCAGTATTTT; CDR3 protein: CASRTSGRSNTQYF
clone size: -; CDR3 length: 13; D gene: -; V gene: TRBV18; J gene: TRBJ1-1; CDR3 DNA: TGTGCCAGCTCACCGCTGGGGAACACTGAAGCTTTCTTT; CDR3 protein: CASSPLGNTEAFF
clone size: -; CDR3 length: 15; D gene: -; V gene: TRBV19; J gene: TRBJ1-6; CDR3 DNA: TGTGCCAGTAGTTTCCGGGACGGAGCGTATTCACCCCTCCACTTT; CDR3 protein: CASSFRDGAYSPLHF
clone size: -; CDR3 length: 14; D gene: -; V gene: TRBV6-6; J gene: TRBJ2-7; CDR3 DNA: TGTGCCAGCAGCTCTCAGGGGCACTTTTACGAGCAGTACTTC; CDR3 protein: CASSSQGHFYEQYF
clone size: -; CDR3 length: 13; D gene: -; V gene: TRBV28; J gene: TRBJ1-4; CDR3 DNA: TGTGCCAGCAGTCCGCCCTATAATGAAAAACTGTTTTTT; CDR3 protein: CASSPPYNEKLFF
clone size: -; CDR3 length: 13; D gene: -; V gene: TRBV11-2; J gene: TRBJ1-3; CDR3 DNA: TGTGCCAGCAGGCAGAGCTCTGGAAACACCATATATTTT; CDR3 protein: CASRQSSGNTIYF
clone size: -; CDR3 length: 14; D gene: -; V gene: TRBV7-2; J gene: TRBJ2-4; CDR3 DNA: TGTGCCAGCAGCTTAGGGTTGGATACTGGCATTCAGTACTTC; CDR3 protein: CASSLGLDTGIQYF
clone size: -; CDR3 length: 14; D gene: -; V gene: TRBV5-1; J gene: TRBJ2-1; CDR3 DNA: TGCGCCAGCAGCTTAGAGCGGTCTTACAATGAGCAGTTCTTC; CDR3 protein: CASSLERSYNEQFF
clone size: -; CDR3 length: 12; D gene: -; V gene: TRBV2; J gene: TRBJ1-4; CDR3 DNA: TGTGCCAGCAGTGAAGCGCGGGAAAAACTGTTTTTT; CDR3 protein: CASSEAREKLFF
clone size: -; CDR3 length: 13; D gene: -; V gene: TRBV7-2; J gene: TRBJ1-5; CDR3 DNA: TGTGCCAGCAGCTCTCATAGCAATCAGCCCCAGCATTTT; CDR3 protein: CASSSHSNQPQHF
clone size: few; CDR3 length: 15; D gene: -; V gene: TRBV19; J gene: TRBJ2-7; CDR3 DNA: TGTGCCAGTAGTATAAGAAGGGGACGGTCCTACGAGCAGTACTTC; CDR3 protein: CASSIRRGRSYEQYF
clone size: -; CDR3 length: 15; D gene: -; V gene: TRBV6-1; J gene: TRBJ2-3; CDR3 DNA: TGTGCCAGCAACCTGGACGGGCCAGGCACAGATACGCAGTATTTT; CDR3 protein: CASNLDGPGTDTQYF
clone size: once; CDR3 length: 15; D gene: TRBD2; V gene: TRBV6-5; J gene: TRBJ2-3; CDR3 DNA: TGTGCCAGCAGTTCCCGCGGGAGAAGTACAGATACGCAGTATTTT; CDR3 protein: CASSSRGRSTDTQYF
clone size: -; CDR3 length: 15; D gene: TRBD1; V gene: TRBV7-2; J gene: TRBJ1-5; CDR3 DNA: TGTGCCAGCAGCTCGACAGGGTATAGCAATCAGCCCCAGCATTTT; CDR3 protein: CASSSTGYSNQPQHF
clone size: -; CDR3 length: 13; D gene: -; V gene: TRBV30; J gene: TRBJ1-4; CDR3 DNA: TGTGCCTGGAGCCGACAGCAGAATGAAAAACTGTTTTTT; CDR3 protein: CAWSRQQNEKLFF
clone size: -; CDR3 length: 15; D gene: -; V gene: TRBV7-6; J gene: TRBJ1-3; CDR3 DNA: TGTGCCAGCAGCAGAGGAGGAAACTCTGGAAACACCATATATTTT; CDR3 protein: CASSRGGNSGNTIYF